This TCR beta chain was profiled in a study of blood T cell repertoires in COVID-19. Study at large: Samples came from the United States, Italy and Spain, spanning acute and convalescent COVID-19. The cDNA or gDNA used as material had been derived from T cells, B-cell-depleted T cells, or PBMCs.

Trimming shortened V by 9 bases and J by 6 bases, and 15 bases separated the two germline ends. This CDR3 has 13 residues. CDR1 is KGHDR, CDR2 SFDVKD, per germline. Source study methods: Reference gene primer amplification gave nucleated cell count estimates. Sequencing used immunoSEQ multiplex PCR; TCRdb keeps in-frame clones, though not all of them. The V and J calls and clone size were taken over from that table, and D and trimming were inferred from the DNA. The data show 150,000 to 180,000 clones, with over 65% seen just once and 1.5% to 2% held by the top ten. The V call is TRBV24-1, the J call TRBJ2-3, with a weak D call TRBD1 (6 bases). The TCR was taken from a man older than 75 with acute or convalescent COVID-19. Sequenced input: peripheral blood. CDR3 protein: CATRTVGEDTQYF. CDR3 DNA: TGTGCCACCCGGACAGTAGGGGAGGATACGCAGTATTTT.